The sample holds a few counts of the clone carrying this T cell receptor (beta chain). The antigen is unknown. For the second PCR, which ran for about 7 to 11 cycles, a sample-barcoded 5' primer and a J-beta primer mix were used. A single record per CDR3 protein comes from TCRdb applying MiXCR to the 5' RACE reads. Among more than 900,000 distinct CDR3 sequences listed, 20% to 25% were seen once. The data belong to a study of blood T cells in healthy people across ages. About the study: Template switching recovered approximately one barcoded beta molecule for every two T cells.

Study-wide results and caveats: Diversity was estimated from one million T cells, and these estimates were considered underestimates.

The CDR3 covers 15 residues. Losses at the gene ends were 1 base for V and 3 bases for J; bases not matched to a gene: 3. CDR1 is SGHAT and CDR2 is FQNNGV in the germline V gene. These data are also associated with another study on T cells of mothers and their children. From that study: The study obtained over 9 million TCR beta CDR3 reads per mother and about 3 million per child. Thymic selection shapes TCR recombination output in related pairs, and it does so similarly in unrelated pairs.

This receptor was taken from a girl aged 2-10 years in good health. The chain has TRBV11-2 and TRBJ2-5; 9 bases are shared with TRBD2. Sequencing input: blood. The CDR3 spells CASSLGSGGKETQYF. The CDR3 DNA follows: TGTGCCAGCAGCTTAGGTAGCGGGGGTAAAGAGACCCAGTACTTC.